These 9 T cell receptor beta chains originate from one sample sequenced in a study of radiotherapy plus CTLA-4 blockade in lung cancer. Produced via immunoSEQ multiplex PCR; TCRdb's table is partial and in-frame only. This table holds about 25,000 clones, 60% to 85% found once. Sample: peripheral blood, taken from a patient treated with radiotherapy plus ipilimumab. All receptors derive from a human donor with non-small cell lung cancer whose response to radiotherapy plus ipilimumab could not be evaluated.

The V gene is TRBV28, the J gene TRBJ2-5; a possible D gene is TRBD2 (5 bases). Trimming stripped 1 base from V and 1 base from J, with 10 bases between. There are 15 residues in the CDR3. Germline CDR1 is MDHEN and CDR2 is SYDVKM. The CDR3 DNA is TGTGCCAGCAGTTTATTCGCGGGCCTCCAAGAGACCCAGTACTTC. Its protein product is CASSLFAGLQETQYF.

This chain links TRBV5-8 with TRBJ2-1; no firm D call. Germline CDR1 SGHTS, CDR2 YDEGEE. Trimming removed 4 bases at V and 4 bases at J, with 15 bases between. This CDR3 region has 15 residues. The CDR3 DNA sequence: TGTGCCAGCAGCCTTGGGTCCTCGCGGTACAATGAGCAGTTCTTC. This codes for CASSLGSSRYNEQFF.

The chain has TRBV5-1 and TRBJ1-1; 9 bases fit TRBD1. Germline V lookup: CDR1 SGHRS, CDR2 YFSETQ. With 4 bases clipped from V and 6 bases from J, the junction kept 4 bases outside the gene matches. This CDR3 has 13 residues. The CDR3 DNA follows: TGCGCCAGCAGCATACAGGGGGCTCCTGAAGCTTTCTTT. This sequence encodes CASSIQGAPEAFF. Filled out from reference TRBV5-1 and TRBJ1-1, the complete variable domain reads KAGVTQTPRYLIKTRGQQVTLSCSPISGHRSVSWYQQTPGQGLQFLFEYFSETQRNKGNFPGRFSGRQFSNSRSEMNVSTLELGDSALYLCASSIQGAPEAFFGQGTRLTVV.

This clone has only a few counts. The CDR3: CACTKMGQVNTEAFF. CDR3 nucleotide sequence: TGTGCCTGTACCAAAATGGGACAGGTTAACACTGAAGCTTTCTTT. V gene TRBV30 combines with J gene TRBJ1-1; TRBD1 matches at 8 bases. The V and J ends lost 6 bases and 2 bases, in that order; junction bases with no gene match: 11. The CDR3 covers 15 residues. Germline CDR1 is GTSNPN and CDR2 is SVGIG (reference sequence).

The V gene is TRBV5-1, the J gene TRBJ1-1; maybe TRBD1 (5 bases). The CDR3 is 14 amino acids. The germline V gene encodes CDR1 SGHRS and CDR2 YFSETQ. V dropped 5 bases and J dropped 0 bases, with 11 bases sitting between them. The CDR3 DNA sequence: TGCGCCAGCAGGGAGGAGGGGTTGAACACTGAAGCTTTCTTT. It is translated as CASREEGLNTEAFF. Supplemented by reference TRBV5-1 and TRBJ1-1, the full variable domain reads KAGVTQTPRYLIKTRGQQVTLSCSPISGHRSVSWYQQTPGQGLQFLFEYFSETQRNKGNFPGRFSGRQFSNSRSEMNVSTLELGDSALYLCASREEGLNTEAFFGQGTRLTVV.

This clone was counted between two and nine times. The chain has TRBV5-1 and TRBJ2-1, with 9 bases aligning to TRBD2. CDR3 length: 15 residues. Trimming took 4 bases from V and 3 from J; bases not matched to a gene: 5. The V gene's germline CDR1 is SGHRS and CDR2 YFSETQ. CDR3 loop: CASSTRTSVYNEQFF. The CDR3 coding sequence is TGCGCCAGCAGCACCAGGACTAGCGTCTACAATGAGCAGTTCTTC.

The CDR3 protein is CASSLTRYEQYF. CDR3 sequence (DNA): TGTGCCAGCAGCCTGACTCGCTACGAGCAGTACTTC. This chain joins TRBV7-2 and TRBJ2-7; D is uncertain. V was trimmed by 5 bases and J by 3 bases, leaving 8 bases between them. The germline V gene encodes CDR1 SGHTA and CDR2 FQGNSA. CDR3 size: 12 residues.

The rearrangement links TRBV9 to TRBJ1-5; D is unresolved. The germline V gene has CDR1 SGDLS and CDR2 YYNGEE. This CDR3 has 13 residues. The V end was cut by 0 bases, the J end by 6 bases, with 7 bases between. Written as DNA, the CDR3 is TGTGCCAGCAGCGTAGCAGATTTTCAGCCCCAGCATTTT. Translated, it gives CASSVADFQPQHF. Full variable domain (missing parts from reference TRBV9 and TRBJ1-5): DSGVTQTPKHLITATGQRVTLRCSPRSGDLSVYWYQQSLDQGLQFLIQYYNGEERAKGNILERFSAQQFPDLHSELNLSSLELGDSALYFCASSVADFQPQHFGDGTRLSIL.

This chain connects TRBV7-9 to TRBJ2-3; D is undetermined. CDR3 size: 13 residues. V lost 2 bases to trimming and J lost 6 bases, with 9 bases between them. Per germline, CDR1 SEHNR and CDR2 FQNEAQ (reference sequence). The DNA of the CDR3 is TGTGCCAGCAGCTTACTGGCGGCGGATACGCAGTATTTT. The encoded protein is CASSLLAADTQYF.